The rows below give T cell receptor beta chains drawn from one sample of a study of cytomegalovirus exposure and HLA in healthy donors. The protocol was immunoSEQ multiplex PCR, while the TCRdb copy is restricted to in-frame clones and leaves out a portion. This repertoire shows more than 95,000 clones, approximately 89% found once; its top ten account for approximately 2%. Specimen: PBMCs. These receptors were collected from a man in his late teens or twenties in good health and CMV-seronegative. CDR3s include the opening cysteine and the closing phenylalanine or tryptophan. The order of the fields is J gene, D gene, clone size, V gene, CDR3 DNA, CDR3 protein. D genes are given only for firm matches. The size of a clone is reported for some rows only, either as once, few or many, or as a class for expanded clones.

j_gene: TRBJ2-7; d_gene: TRBD2; abundance: once; v_gene: TRBV11-2; CDR3nt: TGTGCCAGCAGCTTAGATCGAGCGGGGCATACCTACGAGCAGTACTTC; CDR3aa: CASSLDRAGHTYEQYF
j_gene: TRBJ2-7; d_gene: TRBD1; abundance: NA; v_gene: TRBV28; CDR3nt: TGTGCCAGCAGCGGCCCCGGGGGACAGGGTATGGGCTACGAGCAGTACTTC; CDR3aa: CASSGPGGQGMGYEQYF
j_gene: TRBJ2-7; d_gene: NA; abundance: few; v_gene: TRBV6-5; CDR3nt: TGTGCCAGCAGTTACCGAGCGACCTACGAGCAGTACTTC; CDR3aa: CASSYRATYEQYF
j_gene: TRBJ1-1; d_gene: NA; abundance: NA; v_gene: TRBV5-1; CDR3nt: TGCGCCAGCAGCTTGGCCTCAGGGCGGGAAGCTTTCTTT; CDR3aa: CASSLASGREAFF
j_gene: TRBJ2-1; d_gene: NA; abundance: NA; v_gene: TRBV19; CDR3nt: TGTGCCAGTAGTATCAAGCTAGTGAGGTTGAACAATGAGCAGTTCTTC; CDR3aa: CASSIKLVRLNNEQFF
j_gene: TRBJ1-2; d_gene: NA; abundance: few; v_gene: TRBV28; CDR3nt: TGTGCCAGCAGACCTGGGACTCGTGGCTACACCTTC; CDR3aa: CASRPGTRGYTF
j_gene: TRBJ2-5; d_gene: NA; abundance: NA; v_gene: TRBV9; CDR3nt: TGTGCCAGCAGCGTCCAGCAGGGTGGACGAGAGACCCAGTACTTC; CDR3aa: CASSVQQGGRETQYF
j_gene: TRBJ2-7; d_gene: TRBD1; abundance: NA; v_gene: TRBV28; CDR3nt: TGTGCCAGCAGTGAGGACAGGGAAGGGGACTCCGAGCAGTACTTC; CDR3aa: CASSEDREGDSEQYF
j_gene: TRBJ1-2; d_gene: NA; abundance: once; v_gene: TRBV28; CDR3nt: TGTGCCAGCAGTCCTTGGGCCGGGGGTCCGTATGGCTACACCTTC; CDR3aa: CASSPWAGGPYGYTF
j_gene: TRBJ1-1; d_gene: TRBD1; abundance: NA; v_gene: TRBV29-1; CDR3nt: TGCAGCGGTAACAGGGGTATGAACACTGAAGCTTTCTTT; CDR3aa: CSGNRGMNTEAFF
j_gene: TRBJ2-1; d_gene: TRBD1; abundance: once; v_gene: TRBV29-1; CDR3nt: TGCAGCGTTGAGGACAGGGGGCGCGGGTACAATGAGCAGTTCTTC; CDR3aa: CSVEDRGRGYNEQFF
j_gene: TRBJ2-5; d_gene: TRBD2; abundance: NA; v_gene: TRBV19; CDR3nt: TGTGCCAGTTCCCCCCTCGGGACTAGCGGCCAAGAGACCCAGTACTTC; CDR3aa: CASSPLGTSGQETQYF
j_gene: TRBJ2-7; d_gene: TRBD1; abundance: NA; v_gene: TRBV6-5; CDR3nt: TGTGCCAGCAGAAAAGACAGGGTATCCCACGAGCAGTACTTC; CDR3aa: CASRKDRVSHEQYF
j_gene: TRBJ1-2; d_gene: TRBD1; abundance: NA; v_gene: TRBV6-5; CDR3nt: TGTGCCAGCAGTTCCTACGGGACAGGGGGCATTAGGACCTTC; CDR3aa: CASSSYGTGGIRTF
j_gene: TRBJ1-1; d_gene: TRBD1; abundance: NA; v_gene: TRBV19; CDR3nt: TGTGCCAGTAGTACAAGACAGGGTGGTCTGGCTTTCTTT; CDR3aa: CASSTRQGGLAFF
j_gene: TRBJ2-7; d_gene: NA; abundance: few; v_gene: TRBV19; CDR3nt: TGTGCCAGTAGTACCCCAGGGTCCTCCTACGAGCAGTACTTC; CDR3aa: CASSTPGSSYEQYF
j_gene: TRBJ2-7; d_gene: NA; abundance: NA; v_gene: TRBV29-1; CDR3nt: TGCAGCGTTGAAGACAGGGGAGAGTCCTACGAGCAGTACTTC; CDR3aa: CSVEDRGESYEQYF
j_gene: TRBJ2-5; d_gene: NA; abundance: NA; v_gene: TRBV7-7; CDR3nt: TGTGCCAGCAGCCCCCGCGCCTCGGGAGAGACCCAGTACTTC; CDR3aa: CASSPRASGETQYF
j_gene: TRBJ2-7; d_gene: TRBD1; abundance: few; v_gene: TRBV18; CDR3nt: TGTGCCAGCTCACCGTCCCGGGACAGTATCTACGAGCAGTACTTC; CDR3aa: CASSPSRDSIYEQYF
j_gene: TRBJ1-5; d_gene: NA; abundance: NA; v_gene: TRBV7-2; CDR3nt: TGTGCCAGCAGCTTAGGGTTACGGGGTGACCAGCCCCAGCATTTT; CDR3aa: CASSLGLRGDQPQHF
j_gene: TRBJ1-2; d_gene: TRBD1; abundance: NA; v_gene: TRBV29-1; CDR3nt: TGCAGCGTCCCTGCCCGGACAGGGGGCGGTGGCTACACCTTC; CDR3aa: CSVPARTGGGGYTF